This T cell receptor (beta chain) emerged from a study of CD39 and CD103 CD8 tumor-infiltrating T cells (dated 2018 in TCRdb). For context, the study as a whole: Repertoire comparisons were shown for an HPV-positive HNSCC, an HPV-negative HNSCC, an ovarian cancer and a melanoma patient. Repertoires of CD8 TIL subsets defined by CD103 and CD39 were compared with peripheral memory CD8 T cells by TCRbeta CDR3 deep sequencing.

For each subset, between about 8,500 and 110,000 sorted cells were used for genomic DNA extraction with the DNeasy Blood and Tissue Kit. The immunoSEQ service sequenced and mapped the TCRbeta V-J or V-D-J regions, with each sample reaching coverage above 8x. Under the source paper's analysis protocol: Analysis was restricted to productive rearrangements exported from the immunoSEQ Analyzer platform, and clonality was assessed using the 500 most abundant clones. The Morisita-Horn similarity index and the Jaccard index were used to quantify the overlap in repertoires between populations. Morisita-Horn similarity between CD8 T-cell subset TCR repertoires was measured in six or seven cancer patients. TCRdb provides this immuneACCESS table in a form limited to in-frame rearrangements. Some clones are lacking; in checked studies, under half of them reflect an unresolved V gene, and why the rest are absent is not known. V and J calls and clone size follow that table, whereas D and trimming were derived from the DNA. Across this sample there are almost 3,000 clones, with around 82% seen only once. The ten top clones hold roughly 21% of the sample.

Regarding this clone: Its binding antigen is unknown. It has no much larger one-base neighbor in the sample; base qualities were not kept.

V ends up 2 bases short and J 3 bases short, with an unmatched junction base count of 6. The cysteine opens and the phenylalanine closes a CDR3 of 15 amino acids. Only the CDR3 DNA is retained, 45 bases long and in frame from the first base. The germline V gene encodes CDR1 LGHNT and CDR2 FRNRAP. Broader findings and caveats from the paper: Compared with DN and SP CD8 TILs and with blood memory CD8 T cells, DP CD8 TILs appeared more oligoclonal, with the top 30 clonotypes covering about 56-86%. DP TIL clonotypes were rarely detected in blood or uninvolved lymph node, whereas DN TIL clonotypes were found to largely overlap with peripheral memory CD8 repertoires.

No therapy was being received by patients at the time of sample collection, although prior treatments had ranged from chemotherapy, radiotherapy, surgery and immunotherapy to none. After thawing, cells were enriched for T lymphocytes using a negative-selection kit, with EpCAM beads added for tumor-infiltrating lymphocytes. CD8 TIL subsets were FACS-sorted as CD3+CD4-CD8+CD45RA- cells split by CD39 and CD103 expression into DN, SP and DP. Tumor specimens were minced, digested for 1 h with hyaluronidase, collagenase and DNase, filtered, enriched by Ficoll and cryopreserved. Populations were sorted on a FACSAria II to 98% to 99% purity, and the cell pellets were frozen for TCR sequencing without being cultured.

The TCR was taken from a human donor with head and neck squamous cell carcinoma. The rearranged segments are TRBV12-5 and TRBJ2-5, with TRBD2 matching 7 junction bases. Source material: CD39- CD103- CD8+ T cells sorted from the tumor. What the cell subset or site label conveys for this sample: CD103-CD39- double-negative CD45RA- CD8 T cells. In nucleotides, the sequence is TGTGCTAGTGGTTTGCTGCCCCTAGCGGAAGAGACCCAGTACTTC. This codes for CASGLLPLAEETQYF. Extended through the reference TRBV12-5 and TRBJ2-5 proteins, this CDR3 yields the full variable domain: DARVTQTPRHKVTEMGQEVTMRCQPILGHNTVFWYRQTMMQGLELLAYFRNRAPLDDSGMPKDRFSAEMPDATLATLKIQPSEPRDSAVYFCASGLLPLAEETQYFGPGTRLLVL.